These 26 T cell receptor beta chains were sequenced from one sample in a study of blood T cell repertoires in COVID-19. Sequenced by immunoSEQ multiplex PCR; TCRdb stores in-frame clones only, minus some. The repertoire holds approximately 260,000 clones, with around four fifths as singletons. The specimen was peripheral blood. All receptors derive from a woman in her thirties or forties with active or convalescent COVID-19.

The CDR3 loop reads CASSLPRNDGYTF. As DNA, the CDR3 is TGTGCCAGCAGCTTGCCCAGAAACGATGGCTACACCTTC. The chain couples TRBV5-4 to TRBJ1-2; D is undetermined. This CDR3 comprises 13 residues. V lost 1 base and J lost 6, with 10 bases in between. Germline V gives CDR1 SGHNT, CDR2 YYREEE (reference sequence).

The V and J genes are TRBV28 and TRBJ2-1; 8 bases match TRBD1. The CDR3 runs to 12 residues. V lost 5 bases, J lost 10 bases, and 4 bases stayed unmatched. Germline CDR1 reads MDHEN; CDR2 reads SYDVKM. The CDR3 DNA reads TGTGCCAGCAGTCCAGACAGGGGAGAGCAGTTCTTC. It specifies CASSPDRGEQFF.

This chain connects TRBV6-5 to TRBJ1-5, with TRBD1 as a possible D gene (6 bases). The CDR3 is 13 amino acids. V shed 7 bases and J shed 4 bases, with 11 bases lying between them. Germline loops: CDR1 MNHEY, CDR2 SVGAGI. The CDR3 loop reads CASTDSQNQPQHF. For the CDR3, the DNA is TGTGCCAGCACGGACAGCCAGAATCAGCCCCAGCATTTT.

The table lists this clone with a count of one. This rearrangement joins TRBV7-9 to TRBJ2-3, with D tentatively TRBD1 (6 bases). Trimming pared 5 bases from V and 2 bases from J, leaving 14 bases between. The CDR3 has 15 residues. The germline V gene encodes CDR1 SEHNR and CDR2 FQNEAQ (reference sequence). The CDR3 coding sequence is TGTGCCAGCAGCCCAACACAGGGTTCCACAGATACGCAGTATTTT. It codes for CASSPTQGSTDTQYF.

The J gene is TRBJ1-2, the V gene TRBV30; 7 bases match TRBD1. Germline CDR1 and CDR2: GTSNPN and SVGIG (reference sequence). V was pared by 8 bases and J by 3 bases, with 6 bases of the junction left unmatched. The length of the CDR3 is 12 residues. Here the CDR3 DNA reads TGTGCCCGTAATACAGGGGACTATGGCTACACCTTC. It codes for CARNTGDYGYTF.

The V call is TRBV29-1, the J call TRBJ1-4; TRBD1 agrees at 8 bases. Germline CDR1 and CDR2: SQVTM and ANQGSEA. V was clipped by 1 base and J by 10 bases; unmatched bases: 5. The CDR3 runs to 13 residues. As DNA, the CDR3 is TGCAGCGTTGAAGTGGACAGGGTCAGAAAACTGTTTTTT. This codes for CSVEVDRVRKLFF.

The chain links TRBV19 to TRBJ1-5; 8 nucleotides align to TRBD1. The CDR3 runs to 17 residues. V shed 4 bases, J shed 3 bases, and the junction held 11 bases outside the gene matches. CDR1 is LNHDA and CDR2 is SQIVND in the germline V gene (reference sequence). The CDR3 sequence: CASSTHKSGGFNQPQHF. The CDR3 nucleotides read TGTGCCAGTAGTACGCATAAATCAGGGGGCTTCAATCAGCCCCAGCATTTT.

The chain is built from TRBV6-5 and TRBJ2-1, with TRBD1 matching over 8 bases. The CDR3 totals 15 residues. The ends lost 5 bases at V and 8 bases at J; junction bases unmatched: 11. The germline V gene encodes CDR1 MNHEY and CDR2 SVGAGI. CDR3 residues: CASSPIGTGNDEQFF. The CDR3 DNA is TGTGCCAGCAGTCCCATCGGGACAGGTAACGATGAGCAGTTCTTC.

This clone was seen more than once but under ten times. This chain links TRBV9 with TRBJ1-2; a weak D match, TRBD1 (5 bases). The CDR3 is made up of 13 amino acids. V lost 4 bases to trimming and J lost 0 bases, with 7 bases between them. CDR1 is SGDLS and CDR2 is YYNGEE in the germline V gene. The CDR3 protein is CASSPTANYGYTF. The CDR3 DNA is TGTGCCAGCAGCCCGACAGCTAACTATGGCTACACCTTC.

The chain has TRBV6-6 and TRBJ2-2; 12 nucleotides line up with TRBD2. This CDR3 has 17 amino acids. V shed 5 bases, J shed 0 bases, and the junction held 4 bases outside the gene matches. Per germline, CDR1 MNHNY and CDR2 SVGAGI (reference sequence). CDR3 loop: CASSRSSGGANTGELFF. The CDR3 bases are TGTGCCAGCAGTCGTTCTAGCGGGGGGGCGAACACCGGGGAGCTGTTTTTT.

The rearrangement links TRBV28 to TRBJ2-2; possible D gene TRBD2, 6 bases. Germline V CDR1 and CDR2: MDHEN, SYDVKM. Trimming took off 6 bases at V and 4 bases at J, with 15 bases between the two ends. The CDR3 is made up of 15 amino acids. The DNA for the CDR3 is TGTGCCAGCAGGACATGGGGGGTGGGCACCGGGGAGCTGTTTTTT. It yields the protein CASRTWGVGTGELFF.

V is TRBV9 and J is TRBJ2-1, with a possible D match to TRBD1 (6 bases). Germline V gives CDR1 SGDLS, CDR2 YYNGEE. The CDR3 covers 15 residues. V lost 0 bases, J lost 0 bases, and 7 bases lay in between. CDR3 nucleotide sequence: TGTGCCAGCAGCGTAGAAGGGGGCTCCTACAATGAGCAGTTCTTC. Translated, it gives CASSVEGGSYNEQFF.

The chain couples TRBV28 to TRBJ1-1; tentative D call: TRBD1 (6 bases). Germline CDR1 MDHEN, CDR2 SYDVKM. The V end lost 6 bases, the J end lost 5 bases, and 10 bases lay between the germline ends. The length of the CDR3 is 12 residues. This chain's CDR3 is CASSQTGTEAFF. The CDR3 DNA reads TGTGCCAGCAGCCAAACAGGGACTGAAGCTTTCTTT.

The rearrangement uses TRBV6-5 and TRBJ1-1; no clear D gene. The V end lost 8 bases, the J end lost 4 bases, and 11 bases lay between the germline ends. Germline V gene lookup returns CDR1 MNHEY and CDR2 SVGAGI. The CDR3 consists of 12 residues. The CDR3 spells CASGEAFTEAFF. Here the CDR3 DNA reads TGTGCCAGCGGGGAGGCCTTCACTGAAGCTTTCTTT.

This clone was picked up a small number of times. This chain uses TRBV30 with TRBJ1-1; possibly TRBD1 for D (6 bases). The CDR3 covers 15 residues. Per germline, CDR1 GTSNPN and CDR2 SVGIG (reference sequence). With 1 base removed from V and 5 bases from J, the gap between germline ends came to 17 bases. The CDR3 loop reads CAWSGTAESGTEAFF. CDR3 sequence (DNA): TGTGCCTGGAGTGGGACAGCCGAAAGTGGGACTGAAGCTTTCTTT.

This chain connects TRBV9 to TRBJ1-3; tentative D call: TRBD1 (6 bases). CDR1 SGDLS and CDR2 YYNGEE come from the germline V gene. The V end lost 3 bases, the J end lost 4 bases, and 14 bases lay between the germline ends. The CDR3 is 15 amino acids. The CDR3 region has the DNA TGTGCCAGCAGCGGTGGACAGCGCCCGGGAAACACCATATATTTT. It encodes CASSGGQRPGNTIYF.

The chain uses TRBV20-1 and TRBJ1-5; TRBD1 matches 7 bases. The CDR3 runs to 13 residues. Germline V lookup: CDR1 DFQATT, CDR2 SNEGSKA (reference sequence). J gave up 4 bases and V 3 bases, and 3 bases lay outside the gene matches. CDR3 in DNA: TGCAGTGCTAGTATACAGGGGAATCAGCCCCAGCATTTT. Translating it yields CSASIQGNQPQHF.

The V call is TRBV2, the J call TRBJ1-5, with TRBD1 identical over 11 bases. V lost 6 bases to trimming and J lost 6 bases; unmatched junction nucleotides: 7. CDR1 is SNHLY, CDR2 FYNNEI, per germline. This CDR3 has 15 residues. CDR3 DNA: TGTGCCAGCAGACCGGGACAGGGGGACTTTCAGCCCCAGCATTTT. Encoded protein: CASRPGQGDFQPQHF.

The chain carries TRBV4-2 and TRBJ1-1, with D maybe TRBD1 (6 bases). The CDR3 has 13 residues. V was pared by 4 bases and J by 6 bases, with 12 bases between. The germline gives CDR1 LGHNA, CDR2 YNFKEQ. The CDR3 bases are TGTGCCAGCAGCCGAATCAGGGGCTCTGAAGCTTTCTTT. Its protein product is CASSRIRGSEAFF.

This chain uses TRBV7-9 with TRBJ2-1; 9 bases match TRBD2. Trimming took 5 bases from V and 4 from J; bases not matched to a gene: 18. Germline V gene data show CDR1 as SEHNR and CDR2 as FQNEAQ (reference sequence). The CDR3 runs to 19 residues. The CDR3 sequence: CASSPRVLMLAGPYNEQFF. For the CDR3, the DNA is TGTGCCAGCAGCCCCCGGGTTCTAATGCTAGCGGGGCCTTACAATGAGCAGTTCTTC.

The gene calls are TRBV12-3 or TRBV12-4 and TRBJ1-1; TRBD1 might be the D (6 bases). V was trimmed by 4 bases and J by 3 bases, leaving 9 bases between them. This CDR3 spans 13 amino acids. This CDR3 reads CASSSGHDTEAFF. CDR3 sequence (DNA): TGTGCCAGCAGTTCGGGACATGACACTGAAGCTTTCTTT.

The rearrangement uses TRBV6-5 and TRBJ2-2; 7 bases are a match to TRBD1. CDR1 and CDR2 from the germline V gene are MNHEY and SVGAGI. The trim removed 2 bases at V and 0 bases at J, leaving 3 bases unmatched. The CDR3 is 16 amino acids. The CDR3 coding sequence is TGTGCCAGCAGTTACGGGGACAGCGCGAACACCGGGGAGCTGTTTTTT. Protein: CASSYGDSANTGELFF.

On this clone itself: The same CDR3 can be traced to other DNA sequences in this sample. This chain uses TRBV19 with TRBJ2-2; 8 bases are shared with TRBD1. J gave up 3 bases and V 6 bases, and 3 bases lay outside the gene matches. The length of the CDR3 is 14 residues. Germline assignment: CDR1 LNHDA and CDR2 SQIVND (reference sequence). The CDR3 DNA is TGTGCCAGTAGAGACAGGGGTGACACCGGGGAGCTGTTTTTT. Its protein is CASRDRGDTGELFF. The full variable domain, in which reference TRBV19 and TRBJ2-2 provide the parts outside the CDR3, is DGGITQSPKYLFRKEGQNVTLSCEQNLNHDAMYWYRQDPGQGLRLIYYSQIVNDFQKGDIAEGYSVSREKKESFPLTVTSAQKNPTAFYLCASRDRGDTGELFFGEGSRLTVL.

Turning to this clone: The junction and the germline gene differ at one end; a read error may be behind it. The genes are TRBV4-1 and TRBJ2-7; 16 nucleotides agree with TRBD2. Looked up from germline, CDR1 is MGHRA and CDR2 is YSYEKL. This CDR3 contains 21 residues. The CDR3 coding sequence is TGCGCCCGCAGCCGAGGGGTCGGGACTAGCGGGGGGGCCGAGATCGCCTACGAGCAGTACTTC. Protein: CARSRGVGTSGGAEIAYEQYF.

This chain uses TRBV19 with TRBJ1-4, with D maybe TRBD1 (6 bases). The ends were cut back, 6 bases at V and 5 bases at J, with 16 bases in the middle. This CDR3 has 15 amino acids. Germline values: CDR1 LNHDA, CDR2 SQIVND (reference sequence). In DNA, the CDR3 is TGTGCCAGTAGGGACACGACAGGCGGAAATGAAAAACTGTTTTTT. This codes for CASRDTTGGNEKLFF.

The CDR3 sequence: CASSVGLAGGSVWNEQFF. CDR3 coding DNA: TGTGCCAGCAGCGTAGGGCTAGCGGGGGGTTCTGTATGGAATGAGCAGTTCTTC. The chain combines TRBV9 with TRBJ2-1; TRBD2 aligns across 11 bases. Germline CDR1 SGDLS, CDR2 YYNGEE. This CDR3 is built from 18 residues. The trim removed 0 bases at V and 7 bases at J, leaving 12 bases unmatched.